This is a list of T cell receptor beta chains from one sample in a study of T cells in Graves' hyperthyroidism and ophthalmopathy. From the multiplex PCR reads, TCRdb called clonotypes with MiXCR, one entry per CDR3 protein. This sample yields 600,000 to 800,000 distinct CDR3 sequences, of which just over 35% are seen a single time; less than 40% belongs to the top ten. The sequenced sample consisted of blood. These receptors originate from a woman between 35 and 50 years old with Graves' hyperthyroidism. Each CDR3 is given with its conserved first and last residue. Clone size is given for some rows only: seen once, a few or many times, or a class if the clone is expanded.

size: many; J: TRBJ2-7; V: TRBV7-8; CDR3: CASSPRRAGEPYEQYF
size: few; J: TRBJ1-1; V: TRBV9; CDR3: CASSVSGIGDTEAFF
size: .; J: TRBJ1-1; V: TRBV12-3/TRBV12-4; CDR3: CASSERTGMNTEAFF
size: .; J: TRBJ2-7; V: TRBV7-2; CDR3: CASSLVGSGTSPPEQYF
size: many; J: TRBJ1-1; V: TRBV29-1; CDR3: CSVSREWGLTEAFF
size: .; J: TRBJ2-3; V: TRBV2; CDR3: CASNDPACTSTDTQYF
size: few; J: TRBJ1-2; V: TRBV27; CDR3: CASSLLAGGRGGGYTF
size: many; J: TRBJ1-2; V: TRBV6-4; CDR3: CASSDSITGNYGYTF
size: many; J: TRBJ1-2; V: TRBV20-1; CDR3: CSAHATDGTYGYTF
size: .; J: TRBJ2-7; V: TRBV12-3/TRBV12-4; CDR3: CASGREFRYEQYF
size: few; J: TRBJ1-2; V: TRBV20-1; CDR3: CSAPDGGRGYTF
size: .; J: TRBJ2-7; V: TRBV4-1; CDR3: CASSQDPGLAAYEQYF
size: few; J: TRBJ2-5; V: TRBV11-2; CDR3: CASSYKPQETQYF
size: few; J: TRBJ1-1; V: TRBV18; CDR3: CASSPQGEAEAFF
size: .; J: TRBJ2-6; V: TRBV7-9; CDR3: CASSLVGGTGANVLTF
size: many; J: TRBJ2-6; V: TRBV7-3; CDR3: CASSLTFSGANVLTF
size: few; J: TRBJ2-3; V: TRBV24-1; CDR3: CATSVVSDSSTDTQYF
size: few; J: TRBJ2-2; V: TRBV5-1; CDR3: CASSPGGATGELFF
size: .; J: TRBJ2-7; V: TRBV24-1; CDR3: CASITSGGHGEQYF
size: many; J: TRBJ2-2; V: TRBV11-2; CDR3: CASGIGAGELFF
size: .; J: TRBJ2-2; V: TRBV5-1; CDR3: CASSYGSAGELFF
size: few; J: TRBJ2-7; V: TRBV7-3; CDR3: CASSSAGHSYEQYF
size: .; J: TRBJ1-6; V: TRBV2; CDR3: CASREQADSPLHF
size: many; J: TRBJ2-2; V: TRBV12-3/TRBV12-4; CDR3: CASSLMAGELFF
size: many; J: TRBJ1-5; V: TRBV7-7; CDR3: CASSHYTNQPQHF
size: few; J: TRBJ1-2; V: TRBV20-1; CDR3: CSARPLSPEGARGYTF
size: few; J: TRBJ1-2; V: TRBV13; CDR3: CASSFWGPNRANYGYTF
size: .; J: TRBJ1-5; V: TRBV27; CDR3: CASRKTVYSNHPQHF
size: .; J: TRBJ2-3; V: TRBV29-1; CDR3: CSRMDSITDTQYF
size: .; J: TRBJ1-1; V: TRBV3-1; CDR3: CASSDYRTANTEASF
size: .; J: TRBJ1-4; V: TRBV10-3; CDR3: CATQIGTGVEKLFF
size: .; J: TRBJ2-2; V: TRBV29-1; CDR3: CSVEGQGELFF
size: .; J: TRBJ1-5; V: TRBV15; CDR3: CATSRTRVENQPQHF
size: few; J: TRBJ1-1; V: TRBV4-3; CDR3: CASSQALGGGTEAFF
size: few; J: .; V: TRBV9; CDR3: CASSVDLAGSTDTQYF
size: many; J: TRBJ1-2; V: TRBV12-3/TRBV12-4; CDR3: CASSFGRAYTF
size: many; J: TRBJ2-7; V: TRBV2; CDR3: CASSESSYEQYF
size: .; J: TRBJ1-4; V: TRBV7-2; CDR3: CASSRDGGTTNEKLFF
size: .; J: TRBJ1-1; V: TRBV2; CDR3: CASSDWGWWRNTEAFF
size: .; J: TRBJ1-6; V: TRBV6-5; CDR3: CASSYRPGWMDSPLHF
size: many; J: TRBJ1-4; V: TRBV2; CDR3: CASSGPLNEKLFF
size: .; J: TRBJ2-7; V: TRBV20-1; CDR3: CSATQGEGAYEQYF
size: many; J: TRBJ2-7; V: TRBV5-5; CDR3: CASSLSDYEQYF
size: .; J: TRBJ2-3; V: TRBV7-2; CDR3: CASSPTGTRVDTQYF
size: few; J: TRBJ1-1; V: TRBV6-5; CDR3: CASSPWTVRDTEAFF
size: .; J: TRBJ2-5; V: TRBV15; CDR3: CATSRGTDKETQYF
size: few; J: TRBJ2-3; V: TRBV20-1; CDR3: CSARNTDTQYF
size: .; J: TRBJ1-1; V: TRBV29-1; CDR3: CSVLMMNTEAFF